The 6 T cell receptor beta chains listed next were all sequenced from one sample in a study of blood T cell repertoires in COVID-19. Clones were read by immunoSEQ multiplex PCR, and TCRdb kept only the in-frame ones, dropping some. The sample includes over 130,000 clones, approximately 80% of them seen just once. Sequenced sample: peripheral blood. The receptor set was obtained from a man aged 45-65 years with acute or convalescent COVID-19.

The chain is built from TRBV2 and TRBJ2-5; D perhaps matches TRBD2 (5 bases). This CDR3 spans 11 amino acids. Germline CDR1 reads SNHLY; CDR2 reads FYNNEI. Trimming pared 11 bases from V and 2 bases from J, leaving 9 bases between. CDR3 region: CAGRTQETQYF. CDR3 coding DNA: TGTGCCGGGCGGACTCAAGAGACCCAGTACTTC.

The CDR3 DNA reads TGTGCCAGCAGCTTCGGGGGGGGAACAGATACGCAGTATTTT. It translates to CASSFGGGTDTQYF. This chain joins TRBV7-2 and TRBJ2-3, with 8 nucleotides matching TRBD2. J gave up 3 bases and V 3 bases, and 2 bases lay outside the gene matches. The germline V gene encodes CDR1 SGHTA and CDR2 FQGNSA. The CDR3 covers 14 residues.

CDR3 in DNA: TGTGCCAGCAGACTAGCGGGGACGAACAATGAGCAGTTCTTC. Translated, it gives CASRLAGTNNEQFF. V and J are TRBV13 and TRBJ2-1; TRBD2 agrees at 10 bases. Germline-derived CDR1 and CDR2 are PRHDT and FYEKMQ (reference sequence). The CDR3 is 14 amino acids. Trimming removed 6 bases from V and 5 bases from J; junction bases left unmatched: 4.

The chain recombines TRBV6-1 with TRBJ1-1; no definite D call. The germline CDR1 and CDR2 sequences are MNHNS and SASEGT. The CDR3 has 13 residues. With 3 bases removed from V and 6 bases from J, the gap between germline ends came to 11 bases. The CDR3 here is CASSDQMEAEAFF. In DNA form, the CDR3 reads TGTGCCAGCAGTGATCAAATGGAGGCTGAAGCTTTCTTT.

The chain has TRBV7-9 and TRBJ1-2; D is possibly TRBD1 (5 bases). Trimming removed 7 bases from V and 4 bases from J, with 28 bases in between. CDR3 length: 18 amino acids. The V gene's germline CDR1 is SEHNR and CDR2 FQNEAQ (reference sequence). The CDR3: CASIIWGTTGEASYGYTF. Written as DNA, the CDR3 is TGTGCCAGCATCATTTGGGGGACTACAGGAGAAGCGTCCTATGGCTACACCTTC.

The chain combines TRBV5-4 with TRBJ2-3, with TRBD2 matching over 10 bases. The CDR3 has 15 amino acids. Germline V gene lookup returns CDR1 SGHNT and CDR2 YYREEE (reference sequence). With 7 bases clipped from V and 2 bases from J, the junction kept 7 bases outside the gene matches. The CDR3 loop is CASGRTSGNTDTQYF. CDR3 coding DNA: TGTGCCAGCGGAAGGACTAGCGGAAACACAGATACGCAGTATTTT.